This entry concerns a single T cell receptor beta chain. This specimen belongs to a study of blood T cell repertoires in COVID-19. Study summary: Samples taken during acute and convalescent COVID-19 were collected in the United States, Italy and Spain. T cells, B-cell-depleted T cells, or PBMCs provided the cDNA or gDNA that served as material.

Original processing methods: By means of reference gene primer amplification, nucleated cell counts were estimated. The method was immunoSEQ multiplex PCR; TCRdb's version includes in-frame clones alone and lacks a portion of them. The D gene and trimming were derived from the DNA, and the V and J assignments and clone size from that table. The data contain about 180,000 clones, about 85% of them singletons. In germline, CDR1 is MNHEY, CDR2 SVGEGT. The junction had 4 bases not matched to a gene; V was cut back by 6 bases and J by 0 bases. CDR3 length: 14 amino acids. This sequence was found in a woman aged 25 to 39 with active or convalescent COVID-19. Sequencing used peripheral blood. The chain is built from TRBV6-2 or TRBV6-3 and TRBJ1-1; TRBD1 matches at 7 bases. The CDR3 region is CASSPGQMNTEAFF. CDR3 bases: TGTGCCAGCAGCCCGGGACAGATGAACACTGAAGCTTTCTTT.